This T cell receptor beta chain was retrieved from a study of blood T cells in healthy people across ages. Study observations and caveats: The recorded TCR beta diversity per million T cells decreased in a roughly linear manner with age.

CDR1 and CDR2 from the germline V gene are LGHNA and YNFKEQ. This CDR3 spans 16 amino acids. As to this clonotype: Its antigen is as yet unknown.

Using a J-beta primer mix together with a sample-barcoded 5' primer, a second PCR was run for roughly 6 to 11 cycles. TCRdb redid the calling of the 5' RACE reads with MiXCR, one entry per CDR3 protein. The profile shows 650,000 to 700,000 distinct CDR3 sequences, approximately 52% of them singletons. The donors, aged roughly 6 to 90, were healthy Caucasians from Russia. Sequencing was performed on blood. The TCR originated in a woman older than 75 in good health. This chain uses TRBV4-2 with TRBJ2-7, with 10 nucleotides matching TRBD1. The DNA end lines up better with TRBJ2-5; the J call may be wrong. CDR3 in amino acids: CASSPGDRGESETQYF. The DNA of the CDR3 is TGTGCCAGCAGCCCCGGGGACAGGGGAGAATCAGAGACCCAGTACTTC.